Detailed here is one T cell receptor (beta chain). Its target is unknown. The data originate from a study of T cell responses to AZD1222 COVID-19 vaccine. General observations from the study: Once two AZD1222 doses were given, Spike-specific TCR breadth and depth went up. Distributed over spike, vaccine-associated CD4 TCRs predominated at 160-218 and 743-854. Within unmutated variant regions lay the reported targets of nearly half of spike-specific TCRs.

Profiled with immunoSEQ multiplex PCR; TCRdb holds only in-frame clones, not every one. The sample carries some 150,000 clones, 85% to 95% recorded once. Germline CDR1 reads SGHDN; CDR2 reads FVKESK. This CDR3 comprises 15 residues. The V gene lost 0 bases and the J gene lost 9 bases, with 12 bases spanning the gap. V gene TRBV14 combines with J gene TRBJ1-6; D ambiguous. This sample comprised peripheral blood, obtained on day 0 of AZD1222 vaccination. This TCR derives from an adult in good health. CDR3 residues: CASSQDFQTTSPLHF. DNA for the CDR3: TGTGCCAGCAGCCAAGATTTCCAGACTACTTCACCCCTCCACTTT.